The entry that follows covers one TCR beta chain sequence. This entry belongs to a study of blood T cell repertoires in COVID-19. Study at large: Samples came from the United States, Italy and Spain, spanning acute and convalescent COVID-19. PBMCs, B-cell-depleted T cells, or T cells provided the cDNA or gDNA that made up the material.

In the original analysis: The assay estimated nucleated cells by amplifying reference gene primers. Method: immunoSEQ multiplex PCR; TCRdb's copy keeps in-frame clones and lacks some. The V and J calls and clone size are taken from that table; D and trimming were inferred from the DNA. Of about 220,000 clones listed, roughly 85% were seen once; the top ten hold approximately 2.3%. Trimming at V came to 1 base and at J to 7 bases, leaving 10 bases not matched to a gene. Germline CDR1 KGHSH, CDR2 LQKENI. CDR3 length: 18 amino acids. Enrollment of patients from Seattle took place during active infection, with longitudinal follow-up.

This TCR came from a woman between 70 and 85 years old with COVID-19, enrolled during active disease. The sequenced material came from peripheral blood. This chain links TRBV18 with TRBJ1-6; the match to TRBD1 covers 10 bases. CDR3 bases: TGTGCCAGCTCACCACGCCTAACGGGACAGGGGTACAATTCACCCCTCCACTTT. Protein product: CASSPRLTGQGYNSPLHF.